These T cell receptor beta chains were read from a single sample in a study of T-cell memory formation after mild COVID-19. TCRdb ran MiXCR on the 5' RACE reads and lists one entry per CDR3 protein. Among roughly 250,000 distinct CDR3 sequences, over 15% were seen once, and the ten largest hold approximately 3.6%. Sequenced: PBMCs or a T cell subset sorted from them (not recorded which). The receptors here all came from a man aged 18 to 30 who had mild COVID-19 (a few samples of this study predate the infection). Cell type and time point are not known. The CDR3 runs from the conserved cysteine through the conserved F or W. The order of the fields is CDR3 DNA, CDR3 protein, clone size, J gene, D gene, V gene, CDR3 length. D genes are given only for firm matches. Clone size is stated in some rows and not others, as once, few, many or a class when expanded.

DNA: TGTGCCAGCACCCGATCCCCGGTGGAGACCCAGTACTTC; CDR3: CASTRSPVETQYF; size: NA; J: TRBJ2-5; D: NA; V: TRBV7-2; length: 13
DNA: TGCGCCAGCAGCCTAGAGGGACCGGTGAACACTGAAGCTTTCTTT; CDR3: CASSLEGPVNTEAFF; size: NA; J: TRBJ1-1; D: NA; V: TRBV5-1; length: 15
DNA: TGCGCCAGCAGCCAAGACGGGGTAGCGGGGGTAGAGACCCAGTACTTC; CDR3: CASSQDGVAGVETQYF; size: NA; J: TRBJ2-5; D: TRBD2; V: TRBV4-3; length: 16
DNA: TGTGCCAGCAGCTTAGTTGGTGGCAGCCCAGGTTCGCAGTATTTT; CDR3: CASSLVGGSPGSQYF; size: few; J: TRBJ2-3; D: NA; V: TRBV7-8; length: 15
DNA: TGTGCCAGCAGTGGGGAGTATTTT; CDR3: CASSGEYF; size: once; J: TRBJ2-3; D: NA; V: TRBV7-9; length: 8
DNA: TGTGCCACCACGATATCCACAGGGGTATGGGGCTACACCTTC; CDR3: CATTISTGVWGYTF; size: NA; J: TRBJ1-2; D: TRBD1; V: TRBV7-2; length: 14
DNA: TGTGCCAGCAGCCAGATAACCGGGGATCGTGAGCAGTTCTTC; CDR3: CASSQITGDREQFF; size: few; J: TRBJ2-1; D: NA; V: TRBV14; length: 14
DNA: TGTGCCAGCAGGAAAGGGGTACAGGGTCAAGAGACCCAGTACTTC; CDR3: CASRKGVQGQETQYF; size: few; J: TRBJ2-5; D: NA; V: TRBV6-1; length: 15
DNA: TGCGCCAGCAGCGTTACCGGGGCCGAGGAGGAAAAACTGTTTTTT; CDR3: CASSVTGAEEEKLFF; size: few; J: TRBJ1-4; D: NA; V: TRBV5-1; length: 15
DNA: TGTGCCAGCAGTGGGGGGAGGACAGGCCTCGCGGGGACAGATACGCAGTATTTT; CDR3: CASSGGRTGLAGTDTQYF; size: NA; J: TRBJ2-3; D: NA; V: TRBV25-1; length: 18
DNA: TGTGCCAGCAGCTTCGGGGGCACCACAGATACGCAGTATTTT; CDR3: CASSFGGTTDTQYF; size: few; J: TRBJ2-3; D: NA; V: TRBV7-2; length: 14
DNA: TGTGCCAGCAGCTTGGCAGCTTCCTACGAGCAGTACTTC; CDR3: CASSLAASYEQYF; size: NA; J: TRBJ2-7; D: NA; V: TRBV7-8; length: 13
DNA: TGTGCCGGGTCCGACCATACTAACTATGGCTACACCTTC; CDR3: CAGSDHTNYGYTF; size: NA; J: TRBJ1-2; D: NA; V: TRBV28; length: 13
DNA: TGTGCCACCAGTGACAGACAGGGGACCGGGGAGCTGTTTTTT; CDR3: CATSDRQGTGELFF; size: NA; J: TRBJ2-2; D: TRBD1; V: TRBV24-1; length: 14
DNA: TGTGCCAGCAGCTTAAATTGGAATGAAAAACTGTTTTTT; CDR3: CASSLNWNEKLFF; size: NA; J: TRBJ1-4; D: NA; V: TRBV7-2; length: 13
DNA: TGCGCCAGCAGCCAAGAGCCGGGCAGCTCGTACCAAGAGACCCAGTACTTC; CDR3: CASSQEPGSSYQETQYF; size: NA; J: TRBJ2-5; D: NA; V: TRBV5-1; length: 17
DNA: TGCAGACCCTGCGCCTCTGGGGCCAACGTCCTGACTTTC; CDR3: CRPCASGANVLTF; size: NA; J: TRBJ2-6; D: NA; V: TRBV29-1; length: 13
DNA: TGTGCCAGCAGCTTAGTCGGCGGAAACACCATATATTTT; CDR3: CASSLVGGNTIYF; size: once; J: TRBJ1-3; D: NA; V: TRBV7-8; length: 13
DNA: TGTGCCAGCAGCTCAGGGGGCAGGGAGCCCCAGCATTTT; CDR3: CASSSGGREPQHF; size: NA; J: TRBJ1-5; D: TRBD1; V: TRBV5-6; length: 13
DNA: TGCGCCAGCAGCCCCCAGGAAGGGGCGAACTATGGCTACACCTTC; CDR3: CASSPQEGANYGYTF; size: few; J: TRBJ1-2; D: NA; V: TRBV4-1; length: 15
DNA: TGCGCCAGCAGCCAAGGATCCGGGAGAACTTTTTATGGCTACACCTTC; CDR3: CASSQGSGRTFYGYTF; size: few; J: TRBJ1-2; D: NA; V: TRBV4-3; length: 16
DNA: TGTGCCAGCAGAAGGACTAGCCCTACGCAGTATTTT; CDR3: CASRRTSPTQYF; size: many; J: TRBJ2-3; D: TRBD2; V: TRBV7-2; length: 12
DNA: TGCAGTGCTAGGGCTAGCGGGGGTTGGAATGAGCAGTTCTTC; CDR3: CSARASGGWNEQFF; size: few; J: TRBJ2-1; D: TRBD2; V: TRBV20-1; length: 14
DNA: TGTGCCAGCAGCTTAGTTCTCGGGATTGGTAGCGGGGGGGCCGCGCAGTACTTC; CDR3: CASSLVLGIGSGGAAQYF; size: many; J: TRBJ2-7; D: TRBD2; V: TRBV7-2; length: 18
DNA: TGCAGTGCTAGTCCCACCCGGGGTTTCTCCGGGGAGCTGTTTTTT; CDR3: CSASPTRGFSGELFF; size: many; J: TRBJ2-2; D: NA; V: TRBV20-1; length: 15
DNA: TGTGCCAGCAGCTTAGGGGTGCGGGGAGGGTCCTACAATGAGCAGTTCTTC; CDR3: CASSLGVRGGSYNEQFF; size: few; J: TRBJ2-1; D: TRBD2; V: TRBV7-6; length: 17
DNA: TGCGCCAGCAGCCAACAGGGGCAAACTGAAGCTTTCTTT; CDR3: CASSQQGQTEAFF; size: many; J: TRBJ1-1; D: TRBD1; V: TRBV5-1; length: 13
DNA: TGTGCCAGCAGAAAGAGCGGGTCACCCCTCCACTTT; CDR3: CASRKSGSPLHF; size: NA; J: TRBJ1-6; D: NA; V: TRBV6-5; length: 12
DNA: TGTGCCAGCAGACCACGGGGGACCTCCTACAATGAGCAGTTCTTC; CDR3: CASRPRGTSYNEQFF; size: few; J: TRBJ2-1; D: NA; V: TRBV5-8; length: 15
DNA: TGTGCCAGCAGTGTGGAGGACTCCTATAATTCACCCCTCCACTTT; CDR3: CASSVEDSYNSPLHF; size: NA; J: TRBJ1-6; D: NA; V: TRBV2; length: 15
DNA: TGTGCCAGCAGTTACAGGACAGGAGGGGAGCAGTACTTC; CDR3: CASSYRTGGEQYF; size: few; J: TRBJ2-7; D: NA; V: TRBV6-5; length: 13
DNA: TGTGCCAGCAGCGCCACTAGCGGGGGGGCGAGGGAGACCCAGTACTTC; CDR3: CASSATSGGARETQYF; size: NA; J: TRBJ2-5; D: TRBD2; V: TRBV7-3; length: 16
DNA: TGTGCCAGCAGCCAAGGCTGGAATGAAAAACTGTTTTTT; CDR3: CASSQGWNEKLFF; size: few; J: TRBJ1-4; D: NA; V: TRBV3-1; length: 13
DNA: TGCAGTGCTAGAGAATATGGTCAGCCCCAGCATTTT; CDR3: CSAREYGQPQHF; size: NA; J: TRBJ1-5; D: NA; V: TRBV20-1; length: 12
DNA: TGTGCCAGCAGCCTTACAGGGGGAGACCCCGGGACCCAGTACTTC; CDR3: CASSLTGGDPGTQYF; size: NA; J: TRBJ2-5; D: TRBD1; V: TRBV5-6; length: 15
DNA: TGCGCCAGCAGCTTGGAGGGTTCCGGGGATCAGCCCCAGCATTTT; CDR3: CASSLEGSGDQPQHF; size: many; J: TRBJ1-5; D: NA; V: TRBV5-1; length: 15
DNA: TGCAGTGCTAGAGATGGGGGACAAGACATAGCCAAAAACATTCAGTACTTC; CDR3: CSARDGGQDIAKNIQYF; size: few; J: TRBJ2-4; D: NA; V: TRBV20-1; length: 17
DNA: TGTGCCACCGTTTGGGTCGGGGGGAGCGAGCAGTACTTC; CDR3: CATVWVGGSEQYF; size: few; J: TRBJ2-7; D: TRBD2; V: TRBV2; length: 13
DNA: TGTGCCAGCAGCTTCGTGGGGATTCGGGAGCCCCAGCATTTT; CDR3: CASSFVGIREPQHF; size: NA; J: TRBJ1-5; D: NA; V: TRBV7-2; length: 14
DNA: TGTGCCAGCAGCTTAGCTATATCCTCGGAGACCCAGTACTTC; CDR3: CASSLAISSETQYF; size: NA; J: TRBJ2-5; D: NA; V: TRBV7-6; length: 14
DNA: TGTGCCAGCAGAACCCTAACAGGGCGGACTAACTATGGCTACACCTTC; CDR3: CASRTLTGRTNYGYTF; size: NA; J: TRBJ1-2; D: NA; V: TRBV11-2; length: 16
DNA: TGTGCCATCAGTGGCGGCGGGGGATATGAGCAGTTCTTC; CDR3: CAISGGGGYEQFF; size: NA; J: TRBJ2-1; D: TRBD2; V: TRBV10-3; length: 13
DNA: TGTGCCAGCAGCTTACGGAGTCCGGAGTTCGGTGAAAAACTGTTTTTT; CDR3: CASSLRSPEFGEKLFF; size: NA; J: TRBJ1-4; D: NA; V: TRBV7-2; length: 16
DNA: TGCGCCAGCAGCTTGGGGCAGGCCTCTGGAAACACCATATATTTT; CDR3: CASSLGQASGNTIYF; size: NA; J: TRBJ1-3; D: NA; V: TRBV5-1; length: 15
DNA: TGCGCCAGCAGCTTGGGTGAGGGGGGCGCGAGAAACATTCAGTACTTC; CDR3: CASSLGEGGARNIQYF; size: NA; J: TRBJ2-4; D: NA; V: TRBV5-1; length: 16
DNA: TGTGCCAGCAGCTTAGTCAGGGTAGAGACCCAGTACTTC; CDR3: CASSLVRVETQYF; size: NA; J: TRBJ2-5; D: NA; V: TRBV7-6; length: 13